The T cell receptor (beta chain) under discussion was sequenced for a study of OX40 agonist ivuxolimab in advanced cancers. With respect to the entire study: Ivuxolimab was an agonistic, fully human IgG2 monoclonal antibody directed against OX40 (CD134), a costimulatory receptor. Peripheral TCRbeta sequencing aimed to test whether ivuxolimab altered TCR sequence diversity and caused clonal T-cell expansion. Patients were allowed to have had prior anti-PD-1, anti-PD-L1 or anti-CTLA-4 therapy, and about 40% of the dose-escalation patients had been treated with checkpoint inhibitors. Partial responses occurred in three dose-escalation patients: two with cutaneous melanoma and one with hepatocellular carcinoma. A male proportion of 75% to 85% and a mean age of about 60 years, ranging from about 20 to 80, were recorded for the dose-escalation cohort. Intravenous ivuxolimab was administered to patients every 2 weeks at six dose levels: 0.01, 0.1, 0.3, 1.5, 3 and 10 mg/kg. The monotherapy dose-escalation portion (N ≈ 52 patients) of the phase I ivuxolimab trial is reported in the paper. Of the approximately 50 dose-escalation patients, hepatocellular carcinoma was present in about 20, melanoma in approximately 15, renal cell carcinoma in 9 and head and neck cancer in 9. Points the paper makes about the study in general: Partial responders in the 0.1-3.0 mg/kg groups had among the lowest normalized peripheral clonal expansion, especially among CD8+ T cells. Antigen specificity was not determined for the clonally expanded peripheral T cells. After ivuxolimab, more expanded clones were found on average in CD8+ T cells than in CD4+ T cells. Low levels of normalized T-cell clonal expansion were also shown by some nonresponding patients. Clonal expansion of both CD4+ and CD8+ blood T cells was observed from baseline to week 6 at doses 0.1 to 3.0 mg/kg.

Points on this clone: The antigen this receptor binds is unknown. Base-call qualities are not available, and no considerably larger clone is one nucleotide away.

Patients with a history of autoimmune disease or receiving systemic immunosuppression were excluded from the trial. In every dose cohort, peripheral blood was drawn for TCR sequencing at baseline, cycle 4 day 1, and cycle 7 day 1. Samples were obtained from an open-label, multicenter, first-in-human phase I dose-escalation trial of ivuxolimab. Adults with locally advanced or metastatic head and neck squamous cell, hepatocellular, melanoma or renal cell carcinoma were enrolled in the trial. Before TCR sequencing, CD4+ and CD8+ T cells were separately sorted from peripheral blood. The germline V and J ends show losses of 5 bases and 3 bases respectively, and no gene match explains 10 bases of the junction. From its cysteine to its phenylalanine, the CDR3 spans 16 amino acids. Only CDR3 DNA remains: 48 bases, in frame from the first base. The germline V gene (reference sequence) sets CDR1 to MNHEY and CDR2 to SMNVEV.

Genomic DNA was extracted from sorted cells for sequencing of the TCRbeta CDR3 region. TCRbeta CDR3 regions were sequenced using the immunoSEQ Assay. TCRdb retrieved this table from immuneACCESS and kept in-frame rearrangements only. Not all clones are present; in checked studies, unresolved V genes account for under half, and no reason is known for the remainder. The sample table shows fewer than 80,000 clones, and roughly nine tenths are seen once. Clones ranked in the top ten supply 13% to 15% of the sample. The material was CD4+ or CD8+ T cells sorted from blood, obtained in a trial of the OX40 agonist ivuxolimab. The chain is assembled from TRBV27 and TRBJ2-1; 7 bases in the middle match TRBD2. This receptor was obtained from an adult with an advanced solid tumor such as melanoma, head and neck, liver or kidney cancer. The CDR3 amino acid sequence is: CASSPSSGNVYNEQFF. The nucleotide sequence reads as follows: TGTGCCAGCAGTCCCTCTAGCGGCAACGTCTACAATGAGCAGTTCTTC.